This T cell receptor beta chain was captured in a study of regulatory T cells in long-lasting Graves disease. Time point denoted: newly diagnosed GD, antithyroid drugs for less than 3 months. With RNA extracted from PBMCs as input, the TCR library was made. Arm-PCR with iRepertoire HTBI primers amplified the CDR3 regions for these TCR beta libraries. TCRdb reprocessed the multiplex PCR reads with MiXCR, giving one entry per CDR3 protein. Altogether hundreds of thousands of distinct CDR3 sequences are present, approximately 15% being singletons, with the ten largest covering around a sixth. Findings of the study overall: The study found lower TCR diversity in persistent Graves' patients than in newly diagnosed ones.

As concerns this clonotype: Its antigen is unidentified.

Trimming removed 1 base at V and 9 bases at J, with 6 bases between. Germline V CDR1 and CDR2: MNHNS, SASEGT. The CDR3 is made up of 12 amino acids. These same records also appear under a second study, on T cells in Graves' hyperthyroidism and ophthalmopathy. Per that paper: The HTBI primer set was used in a first-round RT-PCR of the TCR CDR3.

The sequencing used peripheral blood mononuclear cells (PBMCs), collected at new diagnosis, from a patient treated with antithyroid drugs. The origin of this receptor is a woman aged 30 to 39 with Graves disease. The chain links TRBV6-1 to TRBJ2-2; D not certain. The CDR3 loop is CASSEGMRELFF. For the CDR3, the DNA is TGTGCCAGCAGTGAAGGGATGAGGGAGCTGTTTTTT.